These T cell receptor beta chains were read from a single sample in a study of T cells in Graves' hyperthyroidism and ophthalmopathy. TCRdb redid the calling of the multiplex PCR reads with MiXCR, one entry per CDR3 protein. The sample lists hundreds of thousands of distinct CDR3 sequences, more than 14% seen once, with around 13% in the top ten. Input material: blood. The receptors shown here come from a woman in her forties or fifties with Graves' ophthalmopathy. CDR3s include the opening cysteine and the closing phenylalanine or tryptophan. A D gene is named only where the DNA matches it firmly. The listing skips clone size in some rows; elsewhere it reads once, few, many or a size class.

CASSLIGTGGNRTQYF	TGTGCCAGCAGCTTAATAGGGACAGGGGGTAATCGTACGCAGTATTTT	TRBJ2-3	TRBD1	many	TRBV7-2
CASSLWGASSGANVLTF	TGTGCCAGCAGTTTGTGGGGGGCCTCCTCTGGGGCCAACGTCCTGACTTTC	TRBJ2-6	-	few	TRBV12-3/TRBV12-4
CASSADRAWTEAFF	TGTGCCAGCAGTGCGGACAGGGCTTGGACTGAAGCTTTCTTT	TRBJ1-1	TRBD1	many	TRBV9
CASRDKIPYEQYF	TGTGCCAGCAGGGACAAGATTCCGTACGAGCAGTACTTC	TRBJ2-7	-	-	TRBV5-8
CASSFGGGHYGYTF	TGTGCCAGCAGTTTCGGGGGGGGGCACTATGGCTACACCTTC	TRBJ1-2	-	many	TRBV28
CASMGGSSYEQYF	TGTGCCAGCATGGGTGGGTCCTCCTACGAGCAGTACTTC	TRBJ2-7	-	many	TRBV28
CASNGFSYEQYF	TGTGCCAGCAATGGATTTTCCTACGAGCAGTACTTC	TRBJ2-7	-	many	TRBV6-2/TRBV6-3
CSVPTNRVPDYNEQFF	TGCAGTGTACCGACGAACAGGGTACCCGACTACAATGAGCAGTTCTTC	TRBJ2-1	-	many	TRBV20-1
CASRDPQGAGNQPQHF	TGCGCCAGCAGGGATCCACAGGGGGCAGGCAATCAGCCCCAGCATTTT	TRBJ1-5	TRBD1	-	TRBV4-3
CASSTAGTGVSNQPQHF	TGTGCCAGCAGCACCGCCGGGACAGGGGTTAGCAATCAGCCCCAGCATTTT	TRBJ1-5	TRBD1	-	TRBV7-3
CASSSLGSGTDTQYF	TGCGCCAGCAGCTCCCTTGGCAGTGGCACAGATACGCAGTATTTT	TRBJ2-3	-	-	TRBV4-1
CASSLVGQDSYEQYF	TGTGCCAGCAGCTTAGTGGGTCAGGACTCCTACGAGCAGTACTTC	TRBJ2-7	-	-	TRBV7-9
CASSVAVAGGPETQYF	TGTGCCAGCAGCGTAGCTGTAGCGGGAGGGCCGGAGACCCAGTACTTC	TRBJ2-5	TRBD2	many	TRBV9
CASSRDSSNYGYTF	TGTGCCAGCAGCCGGGACAGCTCTAACTATGGCTACACCTTC	TRBJ1-2	TRBD1	many	TRBV9
CASSVSGTNNEQFF	TGTGCCAGCAGTGTTAGCGGGACCAACAATGAGCAGTTCTTC	TRBJ2-1	TRBD2	few	TRBV25-1
CASRDWIPYNEQFF	TGTGCCAGCAGGGACTGGATACCCTACAATGAGCAGTTCTTC	TRBJ2-1	-	many	TRBV11-2
CASSLDFLNTGELFF	TGTGCCAGCAGCTTAGACTTCCTGAACACCGGGGAGCTGTTTTTT	TRBJ2-2	-	-	TRBV5-8
CASSLVYGADEQYF	TGTGCCAGCAGCTTAGTATACGGTGCGGACGAGCAGTACTTC	TRBJ2-7	-	many	TRBV11-3
CASSFTGADPSYEQYF	TGTGCCAGCAGTTTTACGGGAGCCGACCCCTCCTACGAGCAGTACTTC	TRBJ2-7	-	-	TRBV6-1
CASRRPGGRRTGELFF	TGTGCCAGTAGACGCCCAGGGGGGCGCCGGACCGGGGAGCTGTTTTTT	TRBJ2-2	-	few	TRBV19
CASSPRTGGDTEAFF	TGTGCCAGCTCACCTCGGACGGGGGGGGACACTGAAGCTTTCTTT	TRBJ1-1	-	many	TRBV18
CASSRQGYSYEQYF	TGTGCCAGCAGCCGACAGGGATACTCCTACGAGCAGTACTTC	TRBJ2-7	TRBD1	many	TRBV11-3
CSVWDRGHEQYF	TGCAGCGTCTGGGACAGGGGGCACGAGCAGTACTTC	TRBJ2-7	TRBD1	-	TRBV29-1
CASSYPAGRETQHF	TGTGCCAGCAGTTACCCGGCGGGGCGAGAGACCCAGCACTTC	TRBJ2-5	-	-	TRBV7-9
CASNNVYGYTF	TGTGCCAGTAATAATGTCTATGGCTACACCTTC	TRBJ1-2	-	-	TRBV19
CSATAGGEETQYF	TGCAGTGCTACGGCGGGGGGCGAGGAGACCCAGTACTTC	TRBJ2-5	TRBD2	many	TRBV20-1
CASSFLQGVSYEQYF	TGTGCCAGCAGTTTTTTGCAGGGGGTTTCCTACGAGCAGTACTTC	TRBJ2-7	TRBD1	many	TRBV28
CASSFDSVLNEQFF	TGCGCCAGCAGCTTCGATTCCGTCTTGAATGAGCAGTTCTTC	TRBJ2-1	-	many	TRBV5-1
CASSLYHRTSGYDNEQFF	TGTGCCAGCAGTTTATACCACCGGACTAGCGGGTACGACAATGAGCAGTTCTTC	TRBJ2-1	TRBD2	many	TRBV28
CASSSPRNGTSYNEQFF	TGTGCCAGCAGCTCACCGAGAAACGGTACCTCCTACAATGAGCAGTTCTTC	TRBJ2-1	-	many	TRBV11-2
CASSQQQGTNYEQYF	TGTGCCAGCAGCCAACAACAGGGGACCAATTACGAGCAGTACTTC	TRBJ2-7	TRBD1	-	TRBV4-2
CASSLRGQGHSPLHF	TGTGCCAGCAGTTTGAGGGGACAGGGGCATTCACCCCTCCACTTT	TRBJ1-6	TRBD1	-	TRBV27
CTSSELGLDSYEQYF	TGTACCAGCAGTGAACTGGGACTAGACTCCTACGAGCAGTACTTC	TRBJ2-7	TRBD2	many	TRBV2
CASSEPETSSNEQFF	TGTGCCAGCAGTGAACCGGAGACTAGCTCCAATGAGCAGTTCTTC	TRBJ2-1	TRBD2	-	TRBV25-1
CASSLGWPNPQHF	TGTGCCAGCAGTTTAGGCTGGCCGAACCCCCAGCATTTT	TRBJ1-5	-	many	TRBV27
CASSHGRTAGNTIYF	TGCGCCAGCAGCCATGGTAGGACAGCCGGAAACACCATATATTTT	TRBJ1-3	-	-	TRBV4-1
CASSKLGQLNTEAFF	TGTGCCAGTAGTAAACTGGGGCAGTTGAACACTGAAGCTTTCTTT	TRBJ1-1	-	-	TRBV19
CAWSQGGSYEQYF	TGTGCCTGGAGTCAGGGGGGGAGCTACGAGCAGTACTTC	TRBJ2-7	-	many	TRBV30
CASNPDSSTGELFF	TGTGCCAGCAACCCCGACAGCTCCACCGGGGAGCTGTTTTTT	TRBJ2-2	-	many	TRBV6-1
CSARKAPFEKLFF	TGCAGTGCTAGAAAGGCCCCTTTTGAAAAACTGTTTTTT	TRBJ1-4	-	many	TRBV20-1
CSAIQGPKNIQYF	TGCAGTGCGATACAGGGTCCCAAAAACATTCAGTACTTC	TRBJ2-4	-	-	TRBV20-1
CASSYGGLADTYEQYF	TGTGCCAGCAGTTACGGGGGACTAGCGGACACCTACGAGCAGTACTTC	TRBJ2-7	TRBD2	-	TRBV6-5
CASTGRSYNEQFF	TGTGCCAGCACCGGGAGGTCTTACAATGAGCAGTTCTTC	TRBJ2-1	TRBD2	few	TRBV12-3/TRBV12-4
CASSLVSVGPDTQYF	TGTGCCAGCAGCTTAGTGTCGGTGGGCCCAGATACGCAGTATTTT	TRBJ2-3	-	-	TRBV11-3
CASSQERGNPQYF	TGCGCCAGCAGCCAAGAGAGGGGGAATCCCCAGTACTTC	TRBJ2-5	-	-	TRBV4-3
CASSVSPGTNNEKLFF	TGCGCCAGCAGCGTTTCACCCGGGACCAATAATGAAAAACTGTTTTTT	TRBJ1-4	-	many	TRBV5-1
CASSPTAGQGGSSYNSPLHF	TGTGCCAGCAGCCCTACCGCCGGACAGGGAGGGAGCTCCTATAATTCACCCCTCCACTTT	TRBJ1-6	TRBD1	-	TRBV27
CASSYRLAGGSTDTQYF	TGTGCCAGCAGTTATCGTCTAGCGGGAGGCAGCACAGATACGCAGTATTTT	TRBJ2-3	TRBD2	many	TRBV27
CSARPLAGAWYEQFF	TGCAGTGCTAGACCTCTAGCGGGAGCTTGGTATGAGCAGTTCTTC	TRBJ2-1	TRBD2	-	TRBV20-1
CAISEGTSGYNEQFF	TGTGCCATCAGTGAAGGGACTAGCGGCTACAATGAGCAGTTCTTC	TRBJ2-1	TRBD2	-	TRBV10-3
CASSVAPHSNTEAFF	TGTGCCAGCAGCGTAGCCCCCCATTCGAACACTGAAGCTTTCTTT	TRBJ1-1	-	few	TRBV9
CASSLFGVSPLHF	TGTGCCAGCAGTTTATTCGGGGTATCACCCCTCCACTTT	TRBJ1-6	-	many	TRBV27
CASSILGLAGVWLQFF	TGTGCCAGTAGTATTTTGGGACTAGCGGGAGTATGGTTGCAGTTCTTC	TRBJ2-1	TRBD2	-	TRBV19